This TCR beta chain was captured by sequencing in a study of early T cells in non-severe SARS-CoV-2 infection. V shed 5 bases and J shed 15 bases, with 17 bases lying between them. The CDR3 has 12 amino acids. In germline, CDR1 is PRHDT, CDR2 FYEKMQ (reference sequence). This clonotype has more than one count but fewer than ten. TCRdb re-called the 5' RACE reads through MiXCR, storing one row per CDR3 protein. This sample has roughly 51,000 distinct CDR3 sequences, with about 7.7% found just once. The sequenced sample was whole blood, obtained at baseline. This chain links TRBV13 with TRBJ2-1; D gene uncertain. This clonotype was sampled from an adult who was a healthcare worker with PCR-confirmed SARS-CoV-2 infection or an uninfected control (not recorded which). CDR3 sequence reads: CASSPNGLRRFF. The CDR3 DNA is TGTGCCAGCAGCCCAAACGGGCTCCGGCGGTTCTTC.